This TCR beta chain appears in the sequencing data of a study of T-cell reconstitution after alpha-beta-depleted transplantation in children. This clonotype was recorded many times. Its antigen remains unidentified. A library of TCRbeta sequences, prepared with unique molecular identifiers, was generated. Via MiXCR, TCRdb re-called the PCR reads, giving one row per CDR3 protein. Seen here are about 200,000 distinct CDR3 sequences, around a sixth observed once, and the top ten hold around 45%. Findings and caveats of the study: Some patients' high day-60 TCRbeta diversity was traced to surviving recipient T cells and thymic progenitors.

This CDR3 is 13 amino acids long. V was pared by 0 bases and J by 9 bases, with 9 bases between. Germline CDR1 reads LGHNA; CDR2 reads YSLEER. The chain employs TRBV4-3 and TRBJ2-1, with D perhaps matching TRBD1 (6 bases). This clonotype was sampled from a male patient between 2 and 10 years old who had a stem cell transplant for acute lymphoblastic leukemia, so the T cells may come from the graft donor. The sequences come from PBMCs, mostly from graft donor cells, collected 360 days after TCRalphabeta/CD19-depleted stem cell transplant. The CDR3 sequence is CASSQEHRAEQFF. CDR3 nucleotides: TGCGCCAGCAGCCAAGAGCACAGGGCTGAGCAGTTCTTC.